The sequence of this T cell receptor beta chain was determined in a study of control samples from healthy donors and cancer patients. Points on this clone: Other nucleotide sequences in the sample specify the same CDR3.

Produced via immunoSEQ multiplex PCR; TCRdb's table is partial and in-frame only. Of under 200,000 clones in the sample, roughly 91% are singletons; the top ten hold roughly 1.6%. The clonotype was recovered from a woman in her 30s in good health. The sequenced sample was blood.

CDR3 residues: CASSFGQGDYGYTF. In nucleotides, the CDR3 is TGTGCCAGCAGTTTCGGACAGGGCGACTATGGCTACACCTTC. The J gene is TRBJ1-2, the V gene TRBV27; 8 bases agree with TRBD1. The CDR3 has 14 residues. CDR1 is MNHEY and CDR2 is SMNVEV in the germline V gene (reference sequence). Unmatched junction bases numbered 3, after V lost 3 bases and J lost 3 bases.